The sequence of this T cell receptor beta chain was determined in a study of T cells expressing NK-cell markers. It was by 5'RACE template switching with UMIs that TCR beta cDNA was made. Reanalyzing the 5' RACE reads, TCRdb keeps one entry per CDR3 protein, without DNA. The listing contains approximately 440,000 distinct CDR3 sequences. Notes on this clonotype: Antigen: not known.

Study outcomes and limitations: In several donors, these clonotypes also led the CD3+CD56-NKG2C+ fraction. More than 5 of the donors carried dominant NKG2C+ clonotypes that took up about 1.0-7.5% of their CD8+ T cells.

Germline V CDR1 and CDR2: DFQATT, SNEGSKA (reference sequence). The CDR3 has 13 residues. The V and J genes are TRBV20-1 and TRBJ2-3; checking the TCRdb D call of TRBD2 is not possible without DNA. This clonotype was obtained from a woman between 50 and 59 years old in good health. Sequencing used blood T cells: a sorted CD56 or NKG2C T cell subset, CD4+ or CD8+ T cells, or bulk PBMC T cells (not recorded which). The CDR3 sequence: CSATRLAGDTQYF.